This T cell receptor beta chain was found in a study of PD-1 blockade in classical Hodgkin lymphoma. Study-level information: Patients got intravenous nivolumab 3 mg/kg every 2 weeks.

As for this clone: Its antigen remains unidentified.

Relapse was seen in all patients after autologous stem cell transplantation, and brentuximab vedotin exposure was variable. This CDR3 has 14 amino acids. Germline V gene data show CDR1 as SEHNR and CDR2 as FQNEAQ (reference sequence). V was clipped by 3 bases and J by 8 bases; unmatched bases: 4. Study-level points and caveats: CD4+ TCR diversity rose significantly by C4D1, and CD8+ TCR diversity did not. Newly diagnosed and completely responding patients shared comparable baseline diversity. The drivers behind the repertoire differences, possibly disease activity or prior therapy, remain undefined.

Some clones are missing from TCRdb's copy, which holds only in-frame ones; the method was immunoSEQ multiplex PCR. Among more than 90,000 clones listed, 75% to 85% were seen once. The chain couples TRBV7-9 to TRBJ1-4; 9 bases line up with TRBD1. Source: peripheral blood mononuclear cells (PBMCs), taken before the second cycle of nivolumab. The clonotype comes from a human donor with classical Hodgkin lymphoma. CDR3 sequence: CASSFGTGHEKLFF. The CDR3 DNA reads as TGTGCCAGCAGCTTCGGGACAGGGCACGAAAAACTGTTTTTT.